This entry lists 2 T cell receptor beta chains sequenced from one sample in a study of blood T cell repertoires in COVID-19. Sequencing used immunoSEQ multiplex PCR; TCRdb keeps in-frame clones, though not all of them. The repertoire holds roughly 200,000 clones, with 75% to 90% as singletons. The sequenced sample was peripheral blood. The receptors originated from a man aged 40-49 years with acute or convalescent COVID-19.

The chain couples TRBV18 to TRBJ2-3; 11 bases match TRBD2. Trimming removed 8 bases from V and 2 bases from J; junction bases left unmatched: 3. The germline V gene has CDR1 KGHSH and CDR2 LQKENI. CDR3 length: 14 amino acids. The CDR3, as DNA: TGTGCCAGCGCGGGACTAGCGGTCACAGATACGCAGTATTTT. Translated: CASAGLAVTDTQYF.

This clone was found a few times. The chain employs TRBV5-1 and TRBJ1-1; possibly TRBD1 for D (6 bases). Germline CDR1 and CDR2: SGHRS and YFSETQ. This CDR3 has 13 amino acids. Deletions cut 0 bases from V and 8 bases from J, with 11 bases between. CDR3 amino acids: CASSLAGQSEAFF. The CDR3 DNA reads TGCGCCAGCAGCTTGGCCGGACAGTCAGAAGCTTTCTTT.